This TCR beta chain was sequenced for a study of blood T cell repertoires in COVID-19. About the study: The study drew acute and convalescent COVID-19 samples from the United States, Italy and Spain. From T cells, B-cell-depleted T cells, or PBMCs came the material, which was cDNA or gDNA.

As handled by the study authors: Amplification from reference gene primers served as the basis for estimated nucleated cell counts. Method: immunoSEQ multiplex PCR; TCRdb's copy keeps in-frame clones and lacks some. The V and J calls and the clone size are those of that table, but D and trimming were determined from the DNA. The sample has 45,000 to 70,000 clones; 80% to 85% are singletons. Germline values: CDR1 SGDLS, CDR2 YYNGEE. The CDR3 extends over 19 amino acids. Trimming shortened V by 0 bases and J by 7 bases, and 23 bases separated the two germline ends. This clonotype was obtained from a woman at least 80 years old with acute or convalescent COVID-19. Input material: peripheral blood. The gene calls are TRBV9 and TRBJ1-6; the D gene is possibly TRBD1 (6 bases). The CDR3, as DNA: TGTGCCAGCAGCGTAGGTGGGGGGGGCGCGGGAGGTCAAAATTCACCCCTCCACTTT. This codes for CASSVGGGGAGGQNSPLHF.